A single sample gave rise to the 8 T cell receptor beta chains below, sequenced in a study of beta chain features in type 1 diabetes. As every portion of the isolated RNA was reverse transcribed, the sequencing read expressed TCRB transcripts. Measured with immunoSEQ multiplex PCR; TCRdb has only the in-frame clones, and not every one. The sample lists 300,000 to 350,000 clones, 9.3% occurring once. Their recognized antigens are unknown. Study findings and constraints: All four CD4+ subsets from Type 1 diabetes patients carried moderately but significantly shorter TCRB CDR3s.

The specimen was central memory CD4+ T cells from blood. Source of these receptors: a man aged 25-45 years with type 1 diabetes.

There are a few counts of this clone. The chain is built from TRBV4-2 and TRBJ1-4; tentatively, D is TRBD1 (6 bases). Germline V CDR1 and CDR2: LGHNA, YNFKEQ. The CDR3 is made up of 15 amino acids. V was cut by 5 bases and J by 8 bases, with 18 bases left in between. CDR3 region: CASSLGGHLREKLFF. For the CDR3, the DNA is TGTGCCAGCAGCTTGGGGGGACACCTGAGGGAAAAACTGTTTTTT.

The chain joins TRBV6-5 to TRBJ2-7; D is possibly TRBD1 (6 bases). Trimming stripped 0 bases from V and 2 bases from J, with 11 bases between. This CDR3 is built from 15 residues. The V gene's germline CDR1 is MNHEY and CDR2 SVGAGI. The CDR3 loop reads CASSYSRTDTYEQYF. The CDR3 DNA reads as TGTGCCAGCAGTTACTCCCGGACAGATACCTACGAGCAGTACTTC.

This clone was counted a few times. This chain joins TRBV19 and TRBJ2-5; possible D gene TRBD2, 5 bases. Germline V gene lookup returns CDR1 LNHDA and CDR2 SQIVND (reference sequence). V lost 5 bases and J 3 bases, leaving 10 bases between the germline ends. The CDR3 has 13 residues. The CDR3 region is CASSSSGEETQYF. Written as DNA, the CDR3 is TGTGCCAGTAGTTCGAGCGGAGAAGAGACCCAGTACTTC.

There are a few counts of this clone. The J gene is TRBJ2-7, the V gene TRBV19; 11 nucleotides line up with TRBD2. The CDR3 loop spans 17 amino acids. The ends lost 3 bases at V and 0 bases at J; junction bases unmatched: 7. Germline V gives CDR1 LNHDA, CDR2 SQIVND (reference sequence). This CDR3 reads CASSIRGLAGLSYEQYF. CDR3 bases: TGTGCCAGTAGTATCCGCGGACTAGCGGGCCTCTCCTACGAGCAGTACTTC.

This clone was picked up a small number of times. This chain joins TRBV6-5 and TRBJ2-7; D is unresolved. The CDR3 consists of 11 residues. The V end lost 7 bases, the J end lost 7 bases, and 11 bases lay between the germline ends. Germline CDR1 and CDR2: MNHEY and SVGAGI. The DNA for the CDR3 is TGTGCCAGCAACCTCGGGCAGGAGCAGTACTTC. This gives the protein CASNLGQEQYF.

This clone was detected many times. This chain's CDR3 is CASSLQGQGVEAFF. In DNA, the CDR3 is TGCGCCAGCAGCCTTCAGGGACAGGGTGTTGAAGCTTTCTTT. This chain joins TRBV5-1 and TRBJ1-1, with TRBD1 matching over 9 bases. The CDR3 covers 14 residues. V dropped 4 bases and J dropped 7; count of bases not matched to a gene: 8. The germline CDR1 and CDR2 sequences are SGHRS and YFSETQ.

The rearrangement uses TRBV28 and TRBJ1-1; the D gene is possibly TRBD1 (5 bases). CDR1 is MDHEN, CDR2 SYDVKM, per germline. The V gene lost 7 bases and the J gene lost 3 bases, with 15 bases spanning the gap. The CDR3 is made up of 14 amino acids. The DNA of the CDR3 is TGTGCCAGCACAGTCGGGGGGTCGGACACTGAAGCTTTCTTT. As protein: CASTVGGSDTEAFF.

This chain uses TRBV28 with TRBJ2-6; 8 bases align to TRBD1. V was pared by 3 bases and J by 0 bases, with 4 bases of the junction left unmatched. CDR1 and CDR2 (germline): MDHEN, SYDVKM. CDR3 length: 17 residues. The CDR3 sequence is CASSLTGALSGANVLTF. CDR3 in DNA: TGTGCCAGCAGTTTGACAGGGGCTCTCTCTGGGGCCAACGTCCTGACTTTC.